This T cell receptor beta chain was captured in a study of blood T cell repertoires in COVID-19. The CDR3 consists of 13 residues. Between the trimmed V and J ends, which lost 4 bases and 1 base, there was a span of 7 bases. Original data processing: Nucleated cell number was recorded as an estimate derived from reference gene primer amplification. Clones were read by immunoSEQ multiplex PCR, and TCRdb kept only the in-frame ones, dropping some. V and J calls and clone size are those listed in that table; D and trimming were worked out from the DNA. The sample includes roughly 290,000 clones, around four fifths of them seen just once.

The receptor comes from a woman aged 45-65 years with active or convalescent COVID-19. The sequencing input was peripheral blood. The gene calls are TRBV12-3 or TRBV12-4 and TRBJ1-1; D is uncertain. CDR3: CASSYDSNTEAFF. CDR3 nucleotide sequence: TGTGCCAGCAGTTACGACTCGAACACTGAAGCTTTCTTT.